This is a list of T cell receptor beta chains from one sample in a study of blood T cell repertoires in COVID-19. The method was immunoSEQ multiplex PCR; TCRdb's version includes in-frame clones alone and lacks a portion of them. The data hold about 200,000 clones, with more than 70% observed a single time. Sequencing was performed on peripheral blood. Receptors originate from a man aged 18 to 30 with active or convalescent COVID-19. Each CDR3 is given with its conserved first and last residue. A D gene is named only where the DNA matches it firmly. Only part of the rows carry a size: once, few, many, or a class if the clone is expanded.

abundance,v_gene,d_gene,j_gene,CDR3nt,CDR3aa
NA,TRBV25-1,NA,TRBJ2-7,TGTGCCAGCAGTAAAGGGGTCTACGAGCAGTACTTC,CASSKGVYEQYF
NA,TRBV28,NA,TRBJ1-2,TGTGCCAGCAGTTTTGCACAGGCGTCCACCACCTTC,CASSFAQASTTF
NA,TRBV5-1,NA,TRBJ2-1,TGCGCCAGCAGCTTGATTCCCCTTCAGGGTGAGAATGAGCAGTTCTTC,CASSLIPLQGENEQFF
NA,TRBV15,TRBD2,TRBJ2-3,TGTGCCACCAGCAGAACGGTTAGACTAGCGGGAGAGGTATCGGATACGCAGTATTTT,CATSRTVRLAGEVSDTQYF
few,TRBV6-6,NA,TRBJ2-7,TGTGCCAGCAGTTACGATTACAAAGGGGCCTACGAGCAGTACTTC,CASSYDYKGAYEQYF
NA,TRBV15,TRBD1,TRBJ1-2,TGTGCCACCAGCAGACAGGGACAGGGTAACTATGGCTACACCTTC,CATSRQGQGNYGYTF
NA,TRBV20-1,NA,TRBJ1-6,TGCAGTGCTAGTTCGGGTCTGATCTCCTATAATTCACCCCTCCACTTT,CSASSGLISYNSPLHF
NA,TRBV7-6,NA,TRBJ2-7,TGTGCCAGCAGCCCCCATTTCAACTACGAGCAGTACTTC,CASSPHFNYEQYF
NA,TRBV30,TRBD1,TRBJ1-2,TGTGCCTGGAGTGTAACAGGGGGAGGGAACTATGGCTACACCTTC,CAWSVTGGGNYGYTF
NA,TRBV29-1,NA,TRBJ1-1,TGCAGCGTTTATGGGGGGGGACCGAACACTGAAGCTTTCTTT,CSVYGGGPNTEAFF
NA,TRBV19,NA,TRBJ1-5,TGTGCCAGTAGTCCGCGAGGCGGTAATCAGCCCCAGCATTTT,CASSPRGGNQPQHF
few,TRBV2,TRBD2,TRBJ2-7,TGTGCCAGCAGTGATCGGCTAGCGGGAATCAGAGAGCAGTACTTC,CASSDRLAGIREQYF
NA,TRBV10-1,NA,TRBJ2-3,TGCGCCAGCATCCTGACTGTGAATACGCAGTATTTT,CASILTVNTQYF
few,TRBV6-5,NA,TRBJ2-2,TGTGCCAGCAGACCACGATTTAGTGGCGGCGGGGAGCTGTTTTTT,CASRPRFSGGGELFF
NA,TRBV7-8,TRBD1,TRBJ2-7,TGTGCCAGCAGCTCCGAGGGGGCTCTATACGAGCAGTACTTC,CASSSEGALYEQYF
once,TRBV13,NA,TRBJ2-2,TGTGCCAGCAGCTTATCCAAGGGGCGATACACCGGGGAGCTGTTTTTT,CASSLSKGRYTGELFF
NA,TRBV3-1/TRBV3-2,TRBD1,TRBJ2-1,TGTGCCAGCAGCCGGCGTTTACCGGGACAGGGAATACTCAATGAGCAGTTCTTC,CASSRRLPGQGILNEQFF
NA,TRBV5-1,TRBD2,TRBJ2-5,TGCGCCAGCAGCTTGCAGGTAGCGGGGGCCCAAGAGACCCAGTACTTC,CASSLQVAGAQETQYF
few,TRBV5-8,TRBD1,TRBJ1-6,TGTGCCAGCAGCAACCCGGGACAGGGTTCACCCCTCCACTTT,CASSNPGQGSPLHF
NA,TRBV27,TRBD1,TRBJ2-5,TGTGCCACCTGGACAGGGGGAGAGACCCAGTACTTC,CATWTGGETQYF
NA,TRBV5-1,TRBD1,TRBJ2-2,TGCGCCAGCAGCGGGACAGCGAACACCGGGGAGCTGTTTTTT,CASSGTANTGELFF
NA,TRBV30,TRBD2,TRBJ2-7,TGTGCCTGGAGTGAAATACTCTCGACTAGCGGGGGATACGAGCAGTACTTC,CAWSEILSTSGGYEQYF
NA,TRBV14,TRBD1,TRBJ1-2,TGTGCCAGCAGCCAAGCACCGACAGGGTCTACGGGCTACACCTTC,CASSQAPTGSTGYTF
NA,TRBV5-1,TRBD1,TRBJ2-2,TGCGCCAGCAGTTTAGGACAGGGTATAGACACCGGGGAGCTGTTTTTT,CASSLGQGIDTGELFF
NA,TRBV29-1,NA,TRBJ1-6,TGCAGCGTTTCGTTGGGCAGGGAGGGATCACCCCTCCACTTT,CSVSLGREGSPLHF
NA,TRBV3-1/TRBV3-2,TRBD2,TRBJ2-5,TGTGCCAGCAGCCTCCTAGCGGGGGGGCTGGAGACCCAGTACTTC,CASSLLAGGLETQYF
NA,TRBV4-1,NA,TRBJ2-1,TGCGCCAGCAGCCAAGATCTTTTGGGGGGGGCCCCCCGCAATGAGCAGTTCTTC,CASSQDLLGGAPRNEQFF
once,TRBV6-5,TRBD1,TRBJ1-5,TGTGCCAGCAGACTCGGACAGGGTAGGAACCAGCCCCAGCATTTT,CASRLGQGRNQPQHF
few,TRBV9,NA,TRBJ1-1,TGTGCCAGCAGCGTAGCGGGGAACACTGAAGCTTTCTTT,CASSVAGNTEAFF
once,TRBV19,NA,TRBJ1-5,TGTGCCAGTAGTATGGGGAGAGCTTATAGCAATCAGCCCCAGCATTTT,CASSMGRAYSNQPQHF
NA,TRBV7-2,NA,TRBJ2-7,TGTGCCAGCAGCTTACCTCGCGGGAAGACCGGATCCGAGCAGTACTTC,CASSLPRGKTGSEQYF
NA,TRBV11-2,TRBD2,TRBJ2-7,TGTGCCAGCAGCTTGGGTTACCAGCGGCTAGCGGGGGGCGCCGAGCAGTACTTC,CASSLGYQRLAGGAEQYF
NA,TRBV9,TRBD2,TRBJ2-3,TGTGCCAGCAGCGTAGAGGGTGGACTAGCGGGAGTGTGGGGCACAGATACGCAGTATTTT,CASSVEGGLAGVWGTDTQYF
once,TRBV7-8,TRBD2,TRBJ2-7,TGTGCCAGCAGCTTAGGGGGCCAGCGGGGAAGCGAGCAGTACTTC,CASSLGGQRGSEQYF
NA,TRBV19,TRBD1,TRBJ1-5,TGTGCCAGTAGTCCCGCCAGGGGGCGCAGTGGTCAGCCCCAGCATTTT,CASSPARGRSGQPQHF
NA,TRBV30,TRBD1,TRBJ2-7,TGTGCCTGGAGTCGACACAACGCCGGGACAGGCGTTTCCTACGAGCAGTACTTC,CAWSRHNAGTGVSYEQYF
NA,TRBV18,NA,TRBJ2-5,TGTGCCAGCTCACCATCTGAGACCCAGTACTTC,CASSPSETQYF
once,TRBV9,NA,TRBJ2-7,TGTGCCAGCAGCGGCGGGTATGGGTACCGTCCTCCCTACGAGCAGTACTTC,CASSGGYGYRPPYEQYF
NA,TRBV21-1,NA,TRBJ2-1,TGTGCCAGCAGCAAAATCCCGCTAGTCTATGAGCAGTTCTTC,CASSKIPLVYEQFF